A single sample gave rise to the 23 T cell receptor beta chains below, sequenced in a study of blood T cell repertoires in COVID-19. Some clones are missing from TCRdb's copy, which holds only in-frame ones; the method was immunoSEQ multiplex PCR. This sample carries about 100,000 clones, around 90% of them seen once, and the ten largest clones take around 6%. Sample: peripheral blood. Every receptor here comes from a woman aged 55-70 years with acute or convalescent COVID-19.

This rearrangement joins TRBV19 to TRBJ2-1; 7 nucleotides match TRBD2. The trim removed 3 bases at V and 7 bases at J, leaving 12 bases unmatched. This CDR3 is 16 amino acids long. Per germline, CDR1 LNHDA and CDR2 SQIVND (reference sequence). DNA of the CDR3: TGTGCCAGTAGTATCCAACTAGCGATCGGACCAAATGAGCAGTTCTTC. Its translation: CASSIQLAIGPNEQFF.

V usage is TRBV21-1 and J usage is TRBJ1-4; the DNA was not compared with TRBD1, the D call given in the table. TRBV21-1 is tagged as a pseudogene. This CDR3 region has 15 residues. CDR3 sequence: CASSGKTGTNEKLFF. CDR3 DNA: TGTGCCAGCAGCGGAAAAACAGGGACTAATGAAAAACTGTTTTTT.

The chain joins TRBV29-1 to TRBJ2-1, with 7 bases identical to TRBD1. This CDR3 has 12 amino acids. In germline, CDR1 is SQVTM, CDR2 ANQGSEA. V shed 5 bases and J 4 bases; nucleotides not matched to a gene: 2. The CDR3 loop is CSVRQGYNEQFF. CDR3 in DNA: TGCAGCGTTAGACAGGGTTACAATGAGCAGTTCTTC.

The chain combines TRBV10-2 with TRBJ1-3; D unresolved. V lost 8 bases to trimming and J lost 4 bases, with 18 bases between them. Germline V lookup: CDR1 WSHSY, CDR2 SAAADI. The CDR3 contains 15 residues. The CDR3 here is CASREQSTSGNTIYF. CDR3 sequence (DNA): TGCGCCAGCCGGGAACAGAGCACCTCCGGAAACACCATATATTTT.

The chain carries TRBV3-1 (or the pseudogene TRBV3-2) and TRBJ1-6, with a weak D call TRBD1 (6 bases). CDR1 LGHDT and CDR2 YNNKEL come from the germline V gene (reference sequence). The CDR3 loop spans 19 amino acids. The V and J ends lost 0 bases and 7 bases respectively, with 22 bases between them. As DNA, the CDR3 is TGTGCCAGCAGCCAAGATGGTGGTTGGTCGGCAGGGGAGAATTCACCCCTCCACTTT. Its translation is CASSQDGGWSAGENSPLHF.

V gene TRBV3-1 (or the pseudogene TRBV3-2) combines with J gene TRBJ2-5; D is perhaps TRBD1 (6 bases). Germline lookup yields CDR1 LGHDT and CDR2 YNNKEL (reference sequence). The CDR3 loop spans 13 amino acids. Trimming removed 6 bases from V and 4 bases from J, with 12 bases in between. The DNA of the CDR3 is TGTGCCAGCAGTGGGACACGGGGAGAGACCCAGTACTTC. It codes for CASSGTRGETQYF.

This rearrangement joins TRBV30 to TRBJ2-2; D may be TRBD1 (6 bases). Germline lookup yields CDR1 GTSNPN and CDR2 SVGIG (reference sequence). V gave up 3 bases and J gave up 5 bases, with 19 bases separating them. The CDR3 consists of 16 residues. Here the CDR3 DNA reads TGTGCCTGGAGGGGAATAAGGGCAGGGGCGACCGGGGAGCTGTTTTTT. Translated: CAWRGIRAGATGELFF.

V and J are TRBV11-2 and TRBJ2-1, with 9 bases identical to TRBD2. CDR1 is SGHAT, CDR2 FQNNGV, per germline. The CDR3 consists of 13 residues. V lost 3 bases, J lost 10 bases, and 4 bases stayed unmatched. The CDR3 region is CASSFRREGEQFF. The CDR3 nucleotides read TGTGCCAGCAGCTTTAGGCGGGAGGGAGAGCAGTTCTTC.

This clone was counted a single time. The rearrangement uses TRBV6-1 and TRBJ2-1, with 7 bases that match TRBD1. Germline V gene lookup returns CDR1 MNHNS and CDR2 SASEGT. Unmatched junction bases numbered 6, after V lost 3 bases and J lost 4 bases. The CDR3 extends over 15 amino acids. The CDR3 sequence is CASSDLGGEYNEQFF. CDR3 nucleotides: TGTGCCAGCAGTGATCTAGGGGGCGAATACAATGAGCAGTTCTTC.

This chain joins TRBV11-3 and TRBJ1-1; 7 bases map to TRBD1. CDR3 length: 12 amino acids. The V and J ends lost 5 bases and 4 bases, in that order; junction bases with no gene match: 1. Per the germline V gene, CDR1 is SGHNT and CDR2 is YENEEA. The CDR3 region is CASSPGGTEAFF. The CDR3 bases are TGTGCCAGCAGCCCAGGGGGCACTGAAGCTTTCTTT.

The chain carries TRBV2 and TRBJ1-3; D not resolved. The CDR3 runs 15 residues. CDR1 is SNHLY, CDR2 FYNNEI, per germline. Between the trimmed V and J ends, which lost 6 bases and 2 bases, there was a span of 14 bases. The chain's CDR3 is CASSVLVAAGNTIYF. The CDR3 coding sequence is TGTGCCAGCAGCGTCCTAGTTGCGGCTGGAAACACCATATATTTT.

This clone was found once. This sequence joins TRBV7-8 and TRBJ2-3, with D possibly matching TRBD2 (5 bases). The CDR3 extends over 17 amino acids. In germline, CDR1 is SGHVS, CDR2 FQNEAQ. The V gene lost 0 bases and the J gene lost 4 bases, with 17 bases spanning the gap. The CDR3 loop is CASSLAMTTYGADTQYF. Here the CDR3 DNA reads TGTGCCAGCAGCTTAGCTATGACTACTTATGGCGCAGATACGCAGTATTTT.

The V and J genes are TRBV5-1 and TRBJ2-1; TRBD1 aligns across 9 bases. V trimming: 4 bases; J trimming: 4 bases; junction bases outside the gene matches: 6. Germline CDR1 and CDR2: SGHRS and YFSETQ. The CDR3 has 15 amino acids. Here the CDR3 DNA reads TGCGCCAGCAGCAGGGACAGGGTCGATTACAATGAGCAGTTCTTC. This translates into CASSRDRVDYNEQFF.

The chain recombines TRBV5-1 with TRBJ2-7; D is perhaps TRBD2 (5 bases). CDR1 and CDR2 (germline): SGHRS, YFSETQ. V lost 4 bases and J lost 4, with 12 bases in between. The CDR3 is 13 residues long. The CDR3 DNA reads TGCGCCAGCAGCCCAAAGGACTTATACGAGCAGTACTTC. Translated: CASSPKDLYEQYF.

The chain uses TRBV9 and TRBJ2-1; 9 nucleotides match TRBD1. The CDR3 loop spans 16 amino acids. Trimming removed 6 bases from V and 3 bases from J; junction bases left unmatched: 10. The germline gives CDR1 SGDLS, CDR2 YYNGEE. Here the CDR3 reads CASNRRDRAVYNEQFF. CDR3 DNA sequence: TGTGCCAGCAACCGCCGGGACAGGGCAGTCTACAATGAGCAGTTCTTC.

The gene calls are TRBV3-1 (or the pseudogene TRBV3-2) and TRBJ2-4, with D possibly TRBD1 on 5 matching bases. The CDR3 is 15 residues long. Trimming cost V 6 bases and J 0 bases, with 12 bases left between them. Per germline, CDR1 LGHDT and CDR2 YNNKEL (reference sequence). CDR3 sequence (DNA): TGTGCCAGCAGTCTTTTTACAGGAGCCAAAAACATTCAGTACTTC. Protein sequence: CASSLFTGAKNIQYF.

The DNA of the CDR3 is TGCGCCAGCAGCGAAACCCGACTAGCGGGTGACCGCACAGATACGCAGTATTTT. Protein sequence: CASSETRLAGDRTDTQYF. The chain employs TRBV4-1 and TRBJ2-3; TRBD2 matches 10 bases. J was trimmed by 1 base and V by 5 bases; bases with no gene match: 12. The length of the CDR3 is 18 residues. Germline lookup yields CDR1 MGHRA and CDR2 YSYEKL.

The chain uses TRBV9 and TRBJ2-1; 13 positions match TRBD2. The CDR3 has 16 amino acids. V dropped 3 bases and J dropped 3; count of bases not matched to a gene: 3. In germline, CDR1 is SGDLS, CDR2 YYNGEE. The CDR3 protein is CASSAGLAGIYNEQFF. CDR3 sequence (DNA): TGTGCCAGCAGCGCGGGACTAGCGGGGATCTACAATGAGCAGTTCTTC.

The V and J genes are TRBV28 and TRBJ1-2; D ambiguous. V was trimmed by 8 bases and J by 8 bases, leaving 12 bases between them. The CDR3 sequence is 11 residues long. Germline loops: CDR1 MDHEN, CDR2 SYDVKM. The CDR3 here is CASEGLEGYTF. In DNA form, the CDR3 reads TGTGCCAGCGAGGGTTTGGAGGGCTACACCTTC.

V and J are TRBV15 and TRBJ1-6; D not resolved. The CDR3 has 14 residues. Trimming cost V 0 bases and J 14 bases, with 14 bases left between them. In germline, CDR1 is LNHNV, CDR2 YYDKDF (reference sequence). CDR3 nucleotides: TGTGCCACCAGCAGAGATTACAGTGGAAGGTCCCTCCACTTT. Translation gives CATSRDYSGRSLHF. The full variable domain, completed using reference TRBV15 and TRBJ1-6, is DAMVIQNPRYQVTQFGKPVTLSCSQTLNHNVMYWYQQKSSQAPKLLFHYYDKDFNNEADTPDNFQSRRPNTSFCFLDIRSPGLGDTAMYLCATSRDYSGRSLHFGNGTRLTVT.

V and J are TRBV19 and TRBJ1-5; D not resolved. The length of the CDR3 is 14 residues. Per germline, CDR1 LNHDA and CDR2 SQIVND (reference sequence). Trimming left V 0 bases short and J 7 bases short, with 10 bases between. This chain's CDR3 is CASSIDRAEQPQHF. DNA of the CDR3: TGTGCCAGTAGTATAGATCGAGCCGAGCAGCCCCAGCATTTT.

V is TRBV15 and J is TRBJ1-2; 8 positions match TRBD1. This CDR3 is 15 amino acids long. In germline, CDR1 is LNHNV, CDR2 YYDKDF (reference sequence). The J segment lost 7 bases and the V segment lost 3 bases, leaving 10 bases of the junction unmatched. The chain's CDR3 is CATSREDRDRAGYTF. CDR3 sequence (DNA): TGTGCCACCAGCAGGGAGGACAGGGATCGTGCTGGCTACACCTTC.

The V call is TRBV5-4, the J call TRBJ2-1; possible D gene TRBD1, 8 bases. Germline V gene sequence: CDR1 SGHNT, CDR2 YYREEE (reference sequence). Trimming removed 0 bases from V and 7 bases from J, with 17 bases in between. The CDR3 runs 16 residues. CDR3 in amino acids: CASSLDRGGRRNEQFF. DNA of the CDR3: TGTGCCAGCAGCTTGGACAGGGGGGGGCGCAGGAATGAGCAGTTCTTC.